This T cell receptor beta chain was recovered during a study of blood T cells in healthy people across ages. The CDR3 is made up of 12 amino acids. Between the trimmed V and J ends, which lost 4 bases and 9 bases, there was a span of 10 bases. Then a second PCR, running roughly 6 to 11 cycles, was carried out with a sample-barcoded 5' primer and a J-beta primer mix. TCRdb itself ran the 5' RACE reads through MiXCR, one entry per CDR3 protein. The repertoire holds fewer than 800,000 distinct CDR3 sequences, with roughly 21% as singletons. Sequenced sample: blood. V and J are TRBV12-3 or TRBV12-4 and TRBJ2-1; no reliable D call. This clonotype originated in a man between 65 and 85 years old in good health. CDR3 sequence reads: CASSSSSAEQFF. For the CDR3, the DNA is TGTGCCAGCAGTTCCTCCTCGGCTGAGCAGTTCTTC.